One sample yielded the 8 T cell receptor beta chains listed below, sequenced in a study of Ad26.COV2.S vaccination and SARS-CoV-2 variants. The table came from immunoSEQ multiplex PCR; TCRdb's copy has only in-frame clones and leaves some out. The sample lists about 470,000 clones, less than 95% occurring once. Treatment defined: about 20 received Ad26.COV2.S at low or high dose, single or two shots; about five received placebo; per-sample allocation not given. Vaccine and placebo recipients were sampled on day 63 after the first injection. Specimen: peripheral blood, collected in a trial of Ad26.COV2.S vaccine versus placebo. These receptors all come from a person aged 18-60 years who received the Ad26.COV2.S COVID-19 vaccine or a placebo.

This chain uses TRBV28 with TRBJ1-2, with TRBD1 matching 7 bases. Per germline, CDR1 MDHEN and CDR2 SYDVKM. The CDR3 is 15 residues long. The V gene end was trimmed by 6 bases and the J gene end by 1 base; junction bases not matched to a gene: 8. CDR3 residues: CASRRDAGGNYGYTF. Here the CDR3 DNA reads TGTGCCAGCAGGAGGGACGCAGGGGGTAACTATGGCTACACCTTC.

The chain employs TRBV28 and TRBJ1-5, with a weak D call TRBD1 (5 bases). CDR1 and CDR2 from the germline V gene are MDHEN and SYDVKM. The CDR3 runs 15 residues. With 3 bases removed from V and 0 bases from J, the gap between germline ends came to 9 bases. The CDR3 reads CASSFTGDSNQPQHF. CDR3 coding DNA: TGTGCCAGCAGTTTTACGGGGGATAGCAATCAGCCCCAGCATTTT.

J is TRBJ2-7 and V is TRBV10-3; D is perhaps TRBD2 (5 bases). This CDR3 has 12 amino acids. CDR1 is ENHRY and CDR2 is SYGVKD in the germline V gene. V lost 8 bases and J lost 4, with 12 bases in between. CDR3 DNA sequence: TGTGCCATCTCCCCTGGGAGTTACGAGCAGTACTTC. Translated: CAISPGSYEQYF.

CDR3 amino acids: CASSFSGTLSGNEQFF. CDR3 DNA sequence: TGTGCCAGCAGCTTTAGCGGGACCTTATCGGGGAATGAGCAGTTCTTC. This sequence joins TRBV11-1 and TRBJ2-1; 8 bases line up with TRBD2. V dropped 3 bases and J dropped 7; count of bases not matched to a gene: 11. CDR1 and CDR2 from the germline V gene are SGHAT and FQDESV (reference sequence). This CDR3 region has 16 residues. Full variable domain (outside the CDR3, taken from reference TRBV11-1 and TRBJ2-1): EAEVAQSPRYKITEKSQAVAFWCDPISGHATLYWYRQILGQGPELLVQFQDESVVDDSQLPKDRFSAERLKGVDSTLKIQPAELGDSAMYLCASSFSGTLSGNEQFFGPGTRLTVL.

J is TRBJ1-2 and V is TRBV28, with D tentatively TRBD1 (5 bases). CDR1 and CDR2 from the germline V gene are MDHEN and SYDVKM. The CDR3 runs 13 residues. The V gene lost 3 bases and the J gene lost 8 bases, with 13 bases spanning the gap. The CDR3 DNA follows: TGTGCCAGCAGTTTGGGCAGGGTGACCGGCTACACCTTC. Amino acid sequence: CASSLGRVTGYTF.

This clone was recorded only once. V usage is TRBV6-1 and J usage is TRBJ2-3; TRBD1 matches 7 bases. The CDR3 runs to 12 residues. From germline, CDR1 is MNHNS and CDR2 SASEGT. V trimming: 3 bases; J trimming: 13 bases; junction bases outside the gene matches: 7. The CDR3 DNA follows: TGTGCCAGCAGTGAGAGACAGGGAGAAGAGTATTTT. Its protein is CASSERQGEEYF.

The genes are TRBV27 and TRBJ2-3; a possible D gene is TRBD2 (6 bases). This CDR3 region has 15 residues. Trimming removed 3 bases from V and 0 bases from J, with 10 bases in between. Germline V CDR1 and CDR2: MNHEY, SMNVEV (reference sequence). In DNA, the CDR3 is TGTGCCAGCAGTTTGTCCCGGGAGAGCACAGATACGCAGTATTTT. Translated: CASSLSRESTDTQYF.

The chain couples TRBV4-1 to TRBJ2-1; 9 bases match TRBD2. Germline loops: CDR1 MGHRA, CDR2 YSYEKL. The CDR3 sequence is 14 residues long. V trimming: 0 bases; J trimming: 15 bases; junction bases outside the gene matches: 9. The CDR3 spells CASSQDGGRASRFF. For the CDR3, the DNA is TGCGCCAGCAGCCAAGATGGCGGGAGGGCCTCCCGGTTCTTC.